The clone carrying this TCR beta chain has more than one count but fewer than ten. Trimming shortened V by 7 bases and J by 2 bases, and 16 bases separated the two germline ends. The CDR3 is made up of 14 amino acids. Germline V gives CDR1 SGHTS, CDR2 YDEGEE. This sample stems from a study of blood T cell repertoires in COVID-19. Whole-study context: PBMCs, B-cell-depleted T cells, or T cells provided the cDNA or gDNA that made up the material.

Clones were sequenced by immunoSEQ multiplex PCR, and TCRdb holds only the in-frame ones, with some missing. The profile shows about 69,000 clones, around 87% of them singletons. The TCR comes from a man aged 40-50 years with COVID-19, enrolled during active disease. This rearrangement joins TRBV5-8 to TRBJ2-7; D is possibly TRBD2 (7 bases). The sample was peripheral blood. The CDR3 bases are TGTGCCAGCCCGGCGGAGGGGGGGACCTACGAGCAGTACTTC. Translated: CASPAEGGTYEQYF.